Below, 20 T cell receptor beta chains from the same sample are listed, as sequenced in a study of blood T cell repertoires in COVID-19. Here immunoSEQ multiplex PCR was the method, and the copy in TCRdb shows in-frame clones only, minus some. The data show approximately 290,000 clones, 85% to 90% seen once. Sample: peripheral blood. The receptors were sampled from a man aged 25 to 40 with acute or convalescent COVID-19.

The chain recombines TRBV3-1 (or the pseudogene TRBV3-2) with TRBJ2-4, with D possibly matching TRBD2 (6 bases). Per germline, CDR1 LGHDT and CDR2 YNNKEL (reference sequence). V lost 0 bases and J 8 bases, leaving 11 bases between the germline ends. The CDR3 is 14 residues long. Here the CDR3 reads CASSQDRWGDIQYF. DNA of the CDR3: TGTGCCAGCAGCCAAGACCGCTGGGGGGACATTCAGTACTTC.

This clone was seen once. The chain links TRBV28 to TRBJ1-1, with unresolved D. V was clipped by 7 bases and J by 6 bases, with 21 bases between them. Germline CDR1 reads MDHEN; CDR2 reads SYDVKM. The CDR3 is 15 residues long. The CDR3 DNA follows: TGTGCCAGCATCGCCCTGGGAGCAATAGGCGCTGAAGCTTTCTTT. Translating gives CASIALGAIGAEAFF.

In this sample, this clone turned up a few times. The V and J genes are TRBV7-3 and TRBJ1-2; D is ambiguous. V gave up 2 bases and J gave up 1 base, with 5 bases separating them. Germline V gives CDR1 SGHTA, CDR2 FQGTGA. The CDR3 consists of 13 residues. CDR3 protein: CASSLHSNYGYTF. The CDR3 DNA is TGTGCCAGCAGCTTACACAGTAACTATGGCTACACCTTC.

This chain links TRBV6-5 with TRBJ2-1, with D possibly TRBD2 on 5 matching bases. Germline V gives CDR1 MNHEY, CDR2 SVGAGI. This CDR3 comprises 11 residues. For the CDR3, the DNA is TGTGCTACTTATCGGGGCAATGAGCAGTTCTTC. Amino acids: CATYRGNEQFF.

Regarding this clone: At the DNA level, this CDR3 is encoded by other sequences in the same sample as well. The CDR3 DNA reads TGCGCCAGCAGCCCTCGGACAGGGGGGACCGGGGAGCTGTTTTTT. Translation: CASSPRTGGTGELFF. The chain combines TRBV5-1 with TRBJ2-2, with 10 bases fitting TRBD1. Germline CDR1 and CDR2: SGHRS and YFSETQ. The CDR3 covers 15 residues. V dropped 4 bases and J dropped 5; count of bases not matched to a gene: 5.

This clone was seen only a few times. The gene calls are TRBV20-1 and TRBJ1-5, with TRBD1 as a possible D gene (6 bases). With 3 bases removed from V and 3 bases from J, the gap between germline ends came to 9 bases. CDR1 and CDR2 (germline): DFQATT, SNEGSKA (reference sequence). There are 13 residues in the CDR3. The CDR3 DNA follows: TGCAGTGCTAGTAGGACAGTCAATCAGCCCCAGCATTTT. The encoded protein is CSASRTVNQPQHF.

The chain is built from TRBV5-1 and TRBJ1-1; a weak D match, TRBD1 (5 bases). Germline loops: CDR1 SGHRS, CDR2 YFSETQ. The CDR3 runs to 14 residues. Trimming pared 0 bases from V and 12 bases from J, leaving 18 bases between. In nucleotides, the CDR3 is TGCGCCAGCAGCTTGGCCGTGGGGGGACGGAGAACTTTCTTT. Translating gives CASSLAVGGRRTFF.

The V gene is TRBV6-5, the J gene TRBJ1-1; possibly TRBD1 for D (6 bases). Between the trimmed V and J ends, which lost 7 bases and 2 bases, there was a span of 14 bases. Germline V lookup: CDR1 MNHEY, CDR2 SVGAGI. This CDR3 contains 14 residues. The DNA of the CDR3 is TGTGCCAGCATTAAAGACAGGATTAACACTGAAGCTTTCTTT. Its translation: CASIKDRINTEAFF.

Note on this clone: Other DNA sequences in the same sample also yield this CDR3. The chain links TRBV28 to TRBJ2-5, with unresolved D. Germline lookup yields CDR1 MDHEN and CDR2 SYDVKM. The CDR3 contains 11 residues. V lost 3 bases, J lost 4 bases, and 3 bases lay in between. The CDR3 here is CASSFRETQYF. CDR3 DNA sequence: TGTGCCAGCAGTTTCCGAGAGACCCAGTACTTC.

This clone was observed a single time. The CDR3 DNA reads as TGTGCCAGCAGCCAAGATTTGGCTAGCGGGGGTTGGATTCAAGAGACCCAGTACTTC. Its protein product is CASSQDLASGGWIQETQYF. The chain carries TRBV4-2 and TRBJ2-5, with TRBD2 matching 10 bases. Per germline, CDR1 LGHNA and CDR2 YNFKEQ. The CDR3 loop spans 19 amino acids. With 0 bases clipped from V and 2 bases from J, the junction kept 12 bases outside the gene matches.

This chain joins TRBV11-3 and TRBJ2-1; D ambiguous. This CDR3 spans 12 amino acids. V was clipped by 4 bases and J by 2 bases, with 3 bases between them. From germline, CDR1 is SGHNT and CDR2 YENEEA. As DNA, the CDR3 is TGTGCCAGCAGCTCCACCTACAATGAGCAGTTCTTC. Its translation is CASSSTYNEQFF.

In the case of this clone: The identical CDR3 is also encoded by other nucleotide sequences in the sample. The rearrangement joins TRBV6-5 to TRBJ1-6; 7 bases are a match to TRBD1. The V segment lost 7 bases and the J segment 5 bases; nucleotides outside the gene matches: 5. Germline CDR1 reads MNHEY; CDR2 reads SVGAGI. The CDR3 is 14 residues long. The CDR3 protein is CASTRTGNNSPLHF. The CDR3 DNA follows: TGTGCCAGCACGAGGACAGGCAATAATTCACCCCTCCACTTT.

The chain links TRBV28 to TRBJ2-3; 9 bases align to TRBD2. The CDR3 runs 15 residues. The V gene end was trimmed by 3 bases and the J gene end by 6 bases; junction bases not matched to a gene: 7. The germline gives CDR1 MDHEN, CDR2 SYDVKM. The CDR3 sequence: CASSFSGRLGDTQYF. As DNA, the CDR3 is TGTGCCAGCAGTTTCAGCGGGAGGCTCGGGGATACGCAGTATTTT.

V usage is TRBV9 and J usage is TRBJ2-7; 9 bases agree with TRBD1. V shed 3 bases, J shed 7 bases, and the junction held 8 bases outside the gene matches. The germline V gene has CDR1 SGDLS and CDR2 YYNGEE. The CDR3 has 14 amino acids. The CDR3 region is CASSAGTGSREQYF. CDR3 DNA sequence: TGTGCCAGCAGCGCCGGGACAGGGAGTCGGGAGCAGTACTTC.

The V gene is TRBV28, the J gene TRBJ2-5; 7 bases are shared with TRBD2. J lost 5 bases, V lost 3 bases, and 3 bases had no gene match. CDR1 is MDHEN and CDR2 is SYDVKM in the germline V gene. The CDR3 length is 13 residues. The CDR3 reads CASSLTSPETQYF. In DNA, the CDR3 is TGTGCCAGCAGTTTGACTAGCCCGGAGACCCAGTACTTC. Full variable domain (rest looked up from reference TRBV28 and TRBJ2-5): DVKVTQSSRYLVKRTGEKVFLECVQDMDHENMFWYRQDPGLGLRLIYFSYDVKMKEKGDIPEGYSVSREKKERFSLILESASTNQTSMYLCASSLTSPETQYFGPGTRLLVL.

The J gene is TRBJ2-1, the V gene TRBV11-3; 8 bases are shared with TRBD2. The CDR3 is made up of 16 amino acids. After removal of 5 bases from V and 8 bases from J, the junction contained 14 bases not matched to a gene. Per the germline V gene, CDR1 is SGHNT and CDR2 is YENEEA. The CDR3 region has the DNA TGTGCCAGCAGCGACACCGGGACTAGGGGTAGGTATGAGCAGTTCTTC. Translated, it gives CASSDTGTRGRYEQFF.

A single count supports this clone. This chain joins TRBV5-1 and TRBJ2-5; possible D gene TRBD2, 5 bases. With 0 bases removed from V and 3 bases from J, the gap between germline ends came to 9 bases. The CDR3 has 14 amino acids. The germline V gene has CDR1 SGHRS and CDR2 YFSETQ. The CDR3 spells CASSLEGRKETQYF. CDR3 DNA: TGCGCCAGCAGCTTGGAAGGGAGAAAAGAGACCCAGTACTTC. Variable domain in full (rest from reference TRBV5-1 and TRBJ2-5): KAGVTQTPRYLIKTRGQQVTLSCSPISGHRSVSWYQQTPGQGLQFLFEYFSETQRNKGNFPGRFSGRQFSNSRSEMNVSTLELGDSALYLCASSLEGRKETQYFGPGTRLLVL.

This sequence joins TRBV18 and TRBJ2-7, with 11 bases fitting TRBD2. Germline lookup yields CDR1 KGHSH and CDR2 LQKENI. Losses at the gene ends were 4 bases for V and 3 bases for J; bases not matched to a gene: 5. This CDR3 is 15 amino acids long. CDR3 amino acids: CASSRLAGGIYEQYF. CDR3 sequence (DNA): TGTGCCAGCTCACGGCTAGCGGGGGGCATCTACGAGCAGTACTTC.

The rearrangement uses TRBV27 and TRBJ1-4, with a tentative D call TRBD1 (6 bases). This CDR3 is 13 amino acids long. In germline, CDR1 is MNHEY, CDR2 SMNVEV (reference sequence). Trimming took 9 bases from V and 7 from J, leaving 15 bases between them. In DNA form, the CDR3 reads TGTGCCAGGGGGACACGGGCTAGTGAAAAACTGTTTTTT. Protein sequence: CARGTRASEKLFF.

The rearrangement joins TRBV28 to TRBJ1-1; 10 bases are shared with TRBD1. Germline V gives CDR1 MDHEN, CDR2 SYDVKM. The J segment lost 4 bases and the V segment lost 6 bases, leaving 5 bases of the junction unmatched. This CDR3 region has 14 residues. The CDR3 protein is CASSGQGGVTEAFF. Written as DNA, the CDR3 is TGTGCCAGCAGCGGACAGGGGGGGGTCACTGAAGCTTTCTTT.